The present TCR beta chain was sequenced within a study of blood T cell repertoires in COVID-19. V was clipped by 5 bases and J by 8 bases, with 18 bases between them. This CDR3 contains 15 residues. The germline gives CDR1 LNHDA, CDR2 SQIVND (reference sequence). The protocol was immunoSEQ multiplex PCR, while the TCRdb copy is restricted to in-frame clones and leaves out a portion. The data show over 55,000 clones, about 91% seen once. Sequenced sample: peripheral blood. The rearrangement uses TRBV19 and TRBJ1-4; TRBD1 might be the D (6 bases). The receptor comes from a man aged 60 to 69 with acute or convalescent COVID-19. In nucleotides, the CDR3 is TGTGCCAGTAGTTTGCGACAGGCGAAGGGCGAAAAACTGTTTTTT. Translation gives CASSLRQAKGEKLFF.